The clone carrying this TCR beta chain was seen a handful of times. The repertoire was sequenced with immunoSEQ multiplex PCR; TCRdb's copy has only in-frame clones and lacks some. The top ten clones hold 1.5% to 2% of a sample with some 170,000 clones, roughly nine tenths of them seen once. The data derive from a study of T cell responses to AZD1222 COVID-19 vaccine. V lost 9 bases and J lost 3, with 14 bases in between. The CDR3 length is 13 residues. Looked up from germline, CDR1 is MDHEN and CDR2 is SYDVKM. Here the sequenced sample was peripheral blood, taken on day 0 of AZD1222 vaccination. This TCR came from an adult in good health. V is TRBV28 and J is TRBJ1-2; D possibly corresponds to TRBD1 (6 bases). The CDR3 spells CASMAGGDYGYTF. CDR3 bases: TGTGCCAGTATGGCGGGGGGCGACTATGGCTACACCTTC.